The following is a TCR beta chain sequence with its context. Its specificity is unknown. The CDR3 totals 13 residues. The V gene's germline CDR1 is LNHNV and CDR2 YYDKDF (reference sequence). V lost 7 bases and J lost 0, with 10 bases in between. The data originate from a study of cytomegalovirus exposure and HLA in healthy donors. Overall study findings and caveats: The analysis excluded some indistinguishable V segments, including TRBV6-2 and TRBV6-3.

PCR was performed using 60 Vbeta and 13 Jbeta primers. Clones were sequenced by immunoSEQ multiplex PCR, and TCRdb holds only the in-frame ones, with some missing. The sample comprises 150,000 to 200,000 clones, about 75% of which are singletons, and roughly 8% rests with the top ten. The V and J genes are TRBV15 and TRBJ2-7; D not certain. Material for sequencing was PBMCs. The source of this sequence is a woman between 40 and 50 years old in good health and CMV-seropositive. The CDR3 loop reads CATKARSSYEQYF. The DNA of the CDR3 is TGTGCCACCAAAGCCCGGAGCTCCTACGAGCAGTACTTC.